The T cell receptor (beta chain) described here comes from a study of shared T cell receptors in the human thymus. The V end lost 1 base, the J end lost 8 bases, and 14 bases lay between the germline ends. The CDR3 consists of 15 residues. Germline V gives CDR1 MGHRA, CDR2 YSYEKL. Profiling relied on immunoSEQ multiplex PCR, and the TCRdb table lists in-frame clones only, not all of them. The sample shows a few hundred thousand clones, about 95% of them seen only once. The V and J genes are TRBV4-1 and TRBJ2-2; no clear D. This clonotype was sampled from a human donor. Sequencing was carried out using thymocytes. For the CDR3, the DNA is TGCGCCAGCAGCCAAGCGATCGTAGGTGGTGGGGAGCTGTTTTTT. Translating gives CASSQAIVGGGELFF.